This T cell receptor beta chain was sequenced in a study of human T cells and chemical hapten exposure. Study-level information: The sensitizer, 2% DPC, was used on approximately 2 cm by approximately 2 cm of upper inner arm skin. Patch tests put 0.01% DPC on the upper back, and the results were checked at 6 days.

This clonotype was observed at least ten times. The library put unique molecular identifiers onto individual cDNA molecules. MiXCR was run by TCRdb on the RACE reads, yielding one entry per CDR3 protein. The sample has 90,000 or so distinct CDR3 sequences, roughly 10% seen once. The junction had 4 bases not matched to a gene; V was cut back by 4 bases and J by 7 bases. This CDR3 contains 14 residues. Germline V gene sequence: CDR1 SGHTA, CDR2 FQGNSA. The time point: patch test 1, 2 weeks after DPC sensitization. Treatment specified: therapeutic diphenylcyclopropenone sensitization with weekly scalp DPC. Sample donors consisted of patients with alopecia, aged 18 to 70 years, who were suitable for DPC.

The TCR comes from a man aged 40-49 years with alopecia areata. Some clones in this sample may be carry-over from other donors' samples. J is TRBJ1-1 and V is TRBV7-2; 12 bases align to TRBD1. This specimen consisted of whole blood, obtained in connection with sensitization to the hapten diphenylcyclopropenone (DPC). The CDR3 sequence is CASSSGQGAREAFF. CDR3 coding DNA: TGTGCCAGCAGCTCGGGACAGGGGGCTCGTGAAGCTTTCTTT.